The 21 T cell receptor beta chains presented below share a single source sample, sequenced in a study of cytomegalovirus exposure and HLA in healthy donors. Using immunoSEQ multiplex PCR, the repertoire was profiled, and TCRdb retains in-frame clones only, with some absent. The table records fewer than 300,000 clones, approximately 87% of them present only once. The sample was PBMCs. These receptors came from a woman aged 18-29 years in good health and CMV-seronegative.

V usage is TRBV6-6 and J usage is TRBJ2-1, with 11 bases that match TRBD2. Germline values: CDR1 MNHNY, CDR2 SVGAGI (reference sequence). With 10 bases clipped from V and 9 bases from J, the junction kept 8 bases outside the gene matches. CDR3 length: 13 residues. The CDR3 region has the DNA TGTGCCACCCGTAGCGGGAGGGCTTTTGAGCAGTTCTTC. Encoded protein: CATRSGRAFEQFF.

V usage is TRBV13 and J usage is TRBJ1-1; the D is unclear. Per the germline V gene, CDR1 is PRHDT and CDR2 is FYEKMQ (reference sequence). V was clipped by 3 bases and J by 10 bases, with 12 bases between them. This CDR3 contains 12 residues. The CDR3 region is CASSLFELAAFF. The CDR3 DNA sequence: TGTGCCAGCAGCTTGTTCGAATTGGCAGCTTTCTTT.

The chain links TRBV27 to TRBJ1-2; tentative D call: TRBD1 (6 bases). This CDR3 is built from 13 residues. Germline lookup yields CDR1 MNHEY and CDR2 SMNVEV (reference sequence). Trimming removed 6 bases from V and 5 bases from J, with 13 bases in between. The DNA for the CDR3 is TGTGCCAGCAGAGCGGGGGCTGGGTATGGCTACACCTTC. Translated: CASRAGAGYGYTF.

The rearrangement uses TRBV5-6 and TRBJ2-5, with 9 bases aligning to TRBD1. Trimming at V came to 4 bases and at J to 4 bases, leaving 11 bases not matched to a gene. The CDR3 spans 16 residues. The germline gives CDR1 SGHDT, CDR2 YYEEEE. The CDR3 loop reads CASSAIRDRVGETQYF. CDR3 bases: TGTGCCAGCAGCGCCATCCGGGACAGGGTGGGAGAGACCCAGTACTTC.

The chain uses TRBV30 and TRBJ2-1; D ambiguous. The V gene's germline CDR1 is GTSNPN and CDR2 SVGIG (reference sequence). This CDR3 spans 14 amino acids. Trimming left V 4 bases short and J 8 bases short, with 18 bases between. The chain's CDR3 is CAWISSLLRDEQFF. Here the CDR3 DNA reads TGTGCCTGGATTTCGTCTCTGTTGAGAGATGAGCAGTTCTTC.

The V and J genes are TRBV4-1 and TRBJ2-3, with TRBD2 matching over 8 bases. CDR3 length: 15 residues. V shed 2 bases and J 2 bases; nucleotides not matched to a gene: 3. Germline V gives CDR1 MGHRA, CDR2 YSYEKL. The CDR3 is CASSQSGSSTDTQYF. The CDR3 coding sequence is TGCGCCAGCAGCCAAAGCGGGAGTTCCACAGATACGCAGTATTTT.

The CDR3 DNA is TGTGCCGCGGGGACTGGATCTCGACTCTCTGGAAACACCATATATTTT. It translates to CAAGTGSRLSGNTIYF. The genes are TRBV19 and TRBJ1-3, with D tentatively TRBD1 (5 bases). CDR3 length equals 16 residues. V lost 11 bases to trimming and J lost 0 bases, with 20 bases between them. From germline, CDR1 is LNHDA and CDR2 SQIVND (reference sequence).

This clone was recorded once. CDR3 DNA: TGTGCCAGTAGTGGGGCCTCCTTTTGGGTCCTGACTTTC. It encodes CASSGASFWVLTF. The rearrangement uses TRBV19 and TRBJ2-6; possible D gene TRBD1, 5 bases. Per germline, CDR1 LNHDA and CDR2 SQIVND (reference sequence). V was trimmed by 5 bases and J by 13 bases, leaving 15 bases between them. This CDR3 has 13 amino acids.

The J gene is TRBJ2-1, the V gene TRBV5-1, with 16 bases identical to TRBD2. CDR1 is SGHRS, CDR2 YFSETQ, per germline. The ends lost 3 bases at V and 12 bases at J; junction bases unmatched: 9. The CDR3 sequence is 16 residues long. In DNA form, the CDR3 reads TGCGCCAGCAGCTCCGAGGGACTAGCGGGAGGGGGGTCGCAGTTCTTC. Its protein is CASSSEGLAGGGSQFF. Looking up the rest from reference TRBV5-1 and TRBJ2-1 gives the full variable domain: KAGVTQTPRYLIKTRGQQVTLSCSPISGHRSVSWYQQTPGQGLQFLFEYFSETQRNKGNFPGRFSGRQFSNSRSEMNVSTLELGDSALYLCASSSEGLAGGGSQFFGPGTRLTVL.

This clone has a single count. This chain joins TRBV30 and TRBJ2-5; possible D gene TRBD1, 5 bases. This CDR3 has 15 residues. Per the germline V gene, CDR1 is GTSNPN and CDR2 is SVGIG (reference sequence). Between the trimmed V and J ends, which lost 1 base and 1 base, there was a span of 13 bases. CDR3 protein: CAWSESQGRQETQYF. The CDR3 bases are TGTGCCTGGAGTGAGAGCCAGGGCCGCCAAGAGACCCAGTACTTC.

The chain employs TRBV6-1 and TRBJ2-7, with TRBD1 as a possible D gene (5 bases). Germline assignment: CDR1 MNHNS and CDR2 SASEGT. Trimming pared 5 bases from V and 4 bases from J, leaving 12 bases between. The CDR3 loop spans 13 amino acids. The CDR3 is CASSPHAGYEQYF. The DNA for the CDR3 is TGTGCCAGCAGTCCCCATGCAGGGTACGAGCAGTACTTC.

The chain links TRBV9 to TRBJ2-7; 13 bases map to TRBD2. The CDR3 covers 16 residues. In germline, CDR1 is SGDLS, CDR2 YYNGEE. The J segment lost 3 bases and the V segment lost 4 bases, leaving 7 bases of the junction unmatched. The CDR3 region has the DNA TGTGCCAGCAGCAAGGGGGGGACTAGCGGGGACTACGAGCAGTACTTC. This gives the protein CASSKGGTSGDYEQYF.

This clone was detected once. The chain is built from TRBV6-1 and TRBJ2-3; D gene uncertain. The germline V gene encodes CDR1 MNHNS and CDR2 SASEGT. The length of the CDR3 is 14 residues. V dropped 1 base and J dropped 4 bases, with 9 bases sitting between them. The CDR3 nucleotides read TGTGCCAGCAGTGAAGATTATCGCGCAGATACGCAGTATTTT. Its protein product is CASSEDYRADTQYF.

J is TRBJ2-7 and V is TRBV12-5; 8 bases align to TRBD1. Looked up from germline, CDR1 is LGHNT and CDR2 is FRNRAP. CDR3 length: 13 residues. The V segment lost 7 bases and the J segment 12 bases; nucleotides outside the gene matches: 14. CDR3 sequence reads: CASAQGVLGRVYF. DNA of the CDR3: TGTGCTAGTGCACAGGGGGTATTAGGGAGAGTGTACTTC. The full variable domain, with the rest looked up from reference TRBV12-5 and TRBJ2-7, is DARVTQTPRHKVTEMGQEVTMRCQPILGHNTVFWYRQTMMQGLELLAYFRNRAPLDDSGMPKDRFSAEMPDATLATLKIQPSEPRDSAVYFCASAQGVLGRVYFGPGTRLTVT.

On this clone: The sample carries other DNA sequences with the same CDR3. The chain links TRBV7-6 to TRBJ2-7; D call uncertain. V lost 1 base and J 4 bases, leaving 8 bases between the germline ends. This CDR3 has 13 amino acids. Germline CDR1 SGHVS, CDR2 FNYEAQ. The CDR3 coding sequence is TGTGCCAGCAGCTTAGGACTGTCGTACGAGCAGTACTTC. Residues: CASSLGLSYEQYF.

The chain employs TRBV29-1 and TRBJ2-1; 13 bases line up with TRBD2. The CDR3 sequence is 19 residues long. From germline, CDR1 is SQVTM and CDR2 ANQGSEA. J lost 12 bases, V lost 4 bases, and 24 bases had no gene match. The CDR3 DNA is TGCAGCGTTGGTCAGGGTAAATTCTGGACTAGCGGGAGAGGGGATTTGCAGTTCTTC. Amino acids: CSVGQGKFWTSGRGDLQFF.

The chain recombines TRBV28 with TRBJ1-5, with unresolved D. This CDR3 comprises 14 residues. CDR1 and CDR2 (germline): MDHEN, SYDVKM. The V gene lost 5 bases and the J gene lost 5 bases, with 13 bases spanning the gap. CDR3 in DNA: TGTGCCAGCAGTCCGCCCCGTCCGGATCAGCCCCAGCATTTT. Amino acid sequence: CASSPPRPDQPQHF.

CDR3 amino acids: CASSEKVAGGDTQYF. Written as DNA, the CDR3 is TGTGCCAGCAGTGAAAAGGTAGCGGGAGGGGATACGCAGTATTTT. The chain joins TRBV6-1 to TRBJ2-3; 11 bases are a match to TRBD2. CDR1 is MNHNS, CDR2 SASEGT, per germline. The trim removed 2 bases at V and 6 bases at J, leaving 4 bases unmatched. CDR3 length: 15 residues.

This clone was recorded once. At the DNA level, this CDR3 is encoded by other sequences in the same sample as well. The chain combines TRBV20-1 with TRBJ2-1; D possibly corresponds to TRBD1 (5 bases). The germline V and J ends were trimmed by 1 base and 8 bases, with 6 bases remaining between them. Germline CDR1 DFQATT, CDR2 SNEGSKA (reference sequence). The CDR3 is made up of 11 amino acids. DNA for the CDR3: TGCAGTGCTAGAGGGGGCGATGAGCAGTTCTTC. This encodes CSARGGDEQFF.

This chain joins TRBV18 and TRBJ1-1; the D is unclear. Germline CDR1 is KGHSH and CDR2 is LQKENI. The length of the CDR3 is 13 residues. V gave up 6 bases and J gave up 3 bases, with 11 bases separating them. This chain's CDR3 is CASSNRRDTEAFF. The CDR3 DNA follows: TGTGCCAGCTCGAACCGGAGGGACACTGAAGCTTTCTTT.

The V gene is TRBV7-9, the J gene TRBJ2-1, with a possible D match to TRBD2 (6 bases). This CDR3 region has 19 residues. V was trimmed by 5 bases and J by 6 bases, leaving 29 bases between them. Per germline, CDR1 SEHNR and CDR2 FQNEAQ (reference sequence). CDR3 amino acids: CASSPEYEDTRRGRNEQFF. In DNA form, the CDR3 reads TGTGCCAGCAGCCCCGAGTACGAAGATACACGGAGGGGACGCAATGAGCAGTTCTTC.